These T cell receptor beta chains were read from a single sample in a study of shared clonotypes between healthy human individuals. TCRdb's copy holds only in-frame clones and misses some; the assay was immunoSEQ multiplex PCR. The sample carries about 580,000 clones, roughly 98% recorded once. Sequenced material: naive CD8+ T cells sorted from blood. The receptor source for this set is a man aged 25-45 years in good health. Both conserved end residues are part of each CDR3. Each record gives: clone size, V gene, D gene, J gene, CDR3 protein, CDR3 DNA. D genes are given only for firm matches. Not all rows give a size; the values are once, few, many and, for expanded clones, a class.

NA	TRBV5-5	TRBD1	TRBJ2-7	CASSLGQGPYEQYF	TGTGCCAGCAGCTTGGGACAGGGTCCCTACGAGCAGTACTTC
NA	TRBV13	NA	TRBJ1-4	CASSLAAVNEKLFF	TGTGCCAGCAGCTTAGCAGCGGTTAATGAAAAACTGTTTTTT
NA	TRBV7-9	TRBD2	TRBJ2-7	CASSPSSLAGEYEQYF	TGTGCCAGCAGCCCCTCTTCTCTAGCGGGAGAGTACGAGCAGTACTTC
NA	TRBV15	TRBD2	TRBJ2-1	CATSSAGGIYNEQFF	TGTGCCACCAGCAGTGCGGGGGGAATATACAATGAGCAGTTCTTC
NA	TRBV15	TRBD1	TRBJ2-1	CATRRTGTGNEQFF	TGTGCCACCAGAAGGACAGGGACCGGCAATGAGCAGTTCTTC
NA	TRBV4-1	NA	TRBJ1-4	CASSQDMRRELFF	TGCGCCAGCAGCCAAGACATGAGACGGGAACTGTTTTTT
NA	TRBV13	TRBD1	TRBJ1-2	CASSLGTGAGYTF	TGTGCCAGCAGCTTAGGGACAGGGGCTGGCTACACCTTC
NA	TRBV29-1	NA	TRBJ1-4	CSVRDPSNEKLFF	TGCAGCGTTCGGGACCCATCTAATGAAAAACTGTTTTTT
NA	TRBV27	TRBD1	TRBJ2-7	CASSLFGTVPYEQYF	TGTGCCAGCAGTTTATTTGGGACAGTTCCCTACGAGCAGTACTTC
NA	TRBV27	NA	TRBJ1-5	CASKGTSNQPQHF	TGTGCCAGCAAAGGGACTAGCAATCAGCCCCAGCATTTT
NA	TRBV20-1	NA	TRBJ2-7	CSAPRDYEQYF	TGCAGTGCTCCTCGGGACTACGAGCAGTACTTC
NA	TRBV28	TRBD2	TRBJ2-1	CASSLGLAVYNEQFF	TGTGCCAGCAGTCTCGGACTAGCGGTCTACAATGAGCAGTTCTTC
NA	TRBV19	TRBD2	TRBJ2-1	CASSIGTSGRFSYNEQFF	TGTGCCAGTAGTATCGGGACTAGCGGGAGGTTTTCCTACAATGAGCAGTTCTTC
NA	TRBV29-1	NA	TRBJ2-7	CSVKMTNSYEQYF	TGCAGCGTGAAAATGACAAACTCCTACGAGCAGTACTTC
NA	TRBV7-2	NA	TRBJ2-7	CASSSGGPYEQYF	TGTGCCAGCAGTAGTGGGGGCCCCTACGAGCAGTACTTC
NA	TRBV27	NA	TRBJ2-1	CASSDYNEQFF	TGTGCCAGCAGTGACTACAATGAGCAGTTCTTC
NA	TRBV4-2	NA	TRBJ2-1	CASSQLGESGRSYNEQFF	TGTGCCAGCAGCCAATTGGGGGAAAGCGGCCGCTCCTACAATGAGCAGTTCTTC
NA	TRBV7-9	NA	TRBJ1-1	CASSLGQGDTEAFF	TGTGCCAGCAGCTTAGGTCAGGGTGACACTGAAGCTTTCTTT
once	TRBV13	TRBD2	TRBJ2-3	CASSSGTSGITTQYF	TGTGCCAGCAGCTCCGGGACTAGCGGGATCACAACGCAGTATTTT
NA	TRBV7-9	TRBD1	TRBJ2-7	CASSLGGQGAYEQYF	TGTGCCAGCAGCTTAGGGGGACAGGGGGCCTACGAGCAGTACTTC
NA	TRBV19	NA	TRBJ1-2	CASSIVPRGDGYTF	TGTGCCAGTAGTATAGTCCCCAGGGGAGACGGCTACACCTTC
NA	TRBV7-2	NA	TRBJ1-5	CASSSAGEANQPQHF	TGTGCCAGCAGCTCAGCAGGGGAGGCGAATCAGCCCCAGCATTTT
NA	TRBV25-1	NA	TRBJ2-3	CASSVAADTQYF	TGTGCCAGCAGTGTCGCGGCCGATACGCAGTATTTT
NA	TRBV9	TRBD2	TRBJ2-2	CASSFSAGGPSGELSF	TGTGCCAGCAGCTTTTCAGCGGGAGGGCCCTCCGGGGAGCTGTCTTTT
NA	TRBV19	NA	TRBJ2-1	CASSIGGVLNEQFF	TGTGCCAGTAGTATAGGCGGAGTTTTAAATGAGCAGTTCTTC
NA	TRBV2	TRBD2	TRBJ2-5	CASSEAKGGEETQYF	TGTGCCAGCAGTGAAGCGAAGGGAGGGGAAGAGACCCAGTACTTC
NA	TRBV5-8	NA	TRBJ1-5	CASSRVLNQPQHF	TGTGCCAGCAGCCGGGTCTTAAATCAGCCCCAGCATTTT
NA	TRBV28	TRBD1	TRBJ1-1	CASFNGTAATHLTAVPLNTEAFF	TGTGCCAGCTTTAATGGGACAGCGGCAACCCACCTTACCGCCGTCCCCCTTAACACTGAAGCTTTCTTT